This entry describes one TCR beta chain. Antigen specificity is unknown. The sample comes from a study of T-cell reconstitution after alpha-beta-depleted transplantation in children. The germline V and J ends were trimmed by 7 bases and 5 bases, with 17 bases remaining between them. CDR3 length: 14 amino acids. Germline lookup yields CDR1 SGHRS and CDR2 YFSETQ. Unique molecular identifiers were incorporated when the TCRbeta library was constructed. Via MiXCR, TCRdb re-called the PCR reads, giving one row per CDR3 protein. The data hold a few hundred thousand distinct CDR3 sequences, with 25% to 30% observed a single time. Findings and limits, study-wide: Several patients had high TCRbeta diversity at day 60; it came from surviving recipient T cells and thymic progenitors. The authors attributed T-cell counts and diversity one year after transplant mostly to newly produced T cells. After transplant, at about two months, alpha-beta T cells were reportedly derived from several hundred expanded graft clones.

V gene TRBV5-1 combines with J gene TRBJ2-3; weak D call: TRBD2 (5 bases). The sample consisted of PBMCs, taken before TCRalphabeta/CD19-depleted stem cell transplant. The TCR comes from a boy in the first two years of life with Wiskott-Aldrich syndrome, due to receive a stem cell transplant. CDR3: CASSRGAAGDTQYF. CDR3 coding DNA: TGCGCCAGCTCACGGGGAGCGGCTGGAGATACGCAGTATTTT.